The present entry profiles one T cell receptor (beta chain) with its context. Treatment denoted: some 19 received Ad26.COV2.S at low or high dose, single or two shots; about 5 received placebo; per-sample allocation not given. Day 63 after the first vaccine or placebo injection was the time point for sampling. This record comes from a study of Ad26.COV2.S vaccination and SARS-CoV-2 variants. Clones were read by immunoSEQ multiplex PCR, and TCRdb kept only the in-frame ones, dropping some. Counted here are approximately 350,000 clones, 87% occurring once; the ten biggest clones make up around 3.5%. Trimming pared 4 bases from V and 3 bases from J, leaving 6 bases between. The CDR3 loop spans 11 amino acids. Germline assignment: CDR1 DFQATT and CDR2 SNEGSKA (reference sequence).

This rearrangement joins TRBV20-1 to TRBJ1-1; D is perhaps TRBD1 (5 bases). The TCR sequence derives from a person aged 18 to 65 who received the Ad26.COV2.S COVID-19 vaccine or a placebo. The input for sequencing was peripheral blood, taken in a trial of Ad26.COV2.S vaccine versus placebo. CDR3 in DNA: TGCAGTGCTATGGGGGACACTGAAGCTTTCTTT. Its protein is CSAMGDTEAFF.